One and the same sample provided the 8 T cell receptor beta chains below, sequenced in a study of blood T cell repertoires in COVID-19. TCRdb's table, derived via immunoSEQ multiplex PCR, lists solely in-frame clones and lacks some. The sample gives just over 65,000 clones, 86% of which show up once; about 8.3% is in the top ten. Sequenced material: peripheral blood. These receptors originate from a man aged 30-40 years with acute or convalescent COVID-19.

J is TRBJ2-3 and V is TRBV6-5; TRBD2 is a possible D gene (6 bases). The V gene lost 2 bases and the J gene lost 5 bases, with 14 bases spanning the gap. The CDR3 has 15 amino acids. Germline CDR1 reads MNHEY; CDR2 reads SVGAGI. The CDR3 nucleotides are TGTGCCAGCAGTTACCGGCGGGACGGTGTAGATACGCAGTATTTT. Its protein is CASSYRRDGVDTQYF.

This chain joins TRBV5-1 and TRBJ2-3; D is possibly TRBD2 (5 bases). Germline CDR1 reads SGHRS; CDR2 reads YFSETQ. The CDR3 contains 15 residues. The V gene lost 6 bases and the J gene lost 0 bases, with 14 bases spanning the gap. The CDR3: CASNPAVPSTDTQYF. The CDR3 DNA sequence: TGCGCCAGCAACCCAGCGGTACCTAGCACAGATACGCAGTATTTT.

The V and J genes are TRBV10-2 and TRBJ2-7; tentatively, D is TRBD1 (6 bases). The germline V and J ends were trimmed by 3 bases and 3 bases, with 27 bases remaining between them. Germline V gives CDR1 WSHSY, CDR2 SAAADI. This CDR3 has 19 residues. The CDR3 DNA is TGCGCCAGCAGTGATAGGCAGGGGAGTTTGAGGGCATCAGGCTACGAGCAGTACTTC. This translates into CASSDRQGSLRASGYEQYF.

CDR3: CASSFEQINQPQHF. CDR3 nucleotides: TGTGCCAGCAGTTTCGAACAGATCAATCAGCCCCAGCATTTT. This chain uses TRBV28 with TRBJ1-5; D gene unclear. Trimming took off 3 bases at V and 3 bases at J, with 9 bases between the two ends. Germline CDR1 is MDHEN and CDR2 is SYDVKM. This CDR3 is built from 14 residues.

The chain combines TRBV5-8 with TRBJ1-4; D is possibly TRBD1 (6 bases). The V gene lost 5 bases and the J gene lost 8 bases, with 16 bases spanning the gap. This CDR3 comprises 14 residues. Germline V gives CDR1 SGHTS, CDR2 YDEGEE. Here the CDR3 reads CASRRPGGQEKLFF. In DNA form, the CDR3 reads TGTGCCAGCAGGCGACCCGGGGGGCAGGAAAAACTGTTTTTT.

The genes are TRBV6-1 and TRBJ2-1; 10 bases fit TRBD2. CDR3 length equals 15 residues. The ends lost 2 bases at V and 6 bases at J; junction bases unmatched: 4. Germline lookup yields CDR1 MNHNS and CDR2 SASEGT. The CDR3 nucleotides are TGTGCCAGCAGTGAAAGTGCTAGCGGGAGCAATGAGCAGTTCTTC. It encodes CASSESASGSNEQFF.

This chain connects TRBV19 to TRBJ1-5, with TRBD1 matching over 7 bases. CDR3 length: 16 amino acids. Germline trimming cut 7 bases from V and 1 base from J; bases unmatched to any gene: 10. The V gene's germline CDR1 is LNHDA and CDR2 SQIVND (reference sequence). The chain's CDR3 is CASKRDRAGSNQPQHF. In nucleotides, the CDR3 is TGTGCCAGTAAAAGAGACAGGGCCGGGAGCAATCAGCCCCAGCATTTT.

This clone was observed many times. The CDR3 reads CASSFGLAKGGNEQFF. The CDR3 coding sequence is TGCGCCAGCAGCTTCGGACTAGCGAAGGGGGGCAATGAGCAGTTCTTC. The genes are TRBV5-1 and TRBJ2-1, with TRBD2 identical over 9 bases. Looked up from germline, CDR1 is SGHRS and CDR2 is YFSETQ. The CDR3 loop spans 16 amino acids. The J segment lost 6 bases and the V segment lost 2 bases, leaving 9 bases of the junction unmatched.